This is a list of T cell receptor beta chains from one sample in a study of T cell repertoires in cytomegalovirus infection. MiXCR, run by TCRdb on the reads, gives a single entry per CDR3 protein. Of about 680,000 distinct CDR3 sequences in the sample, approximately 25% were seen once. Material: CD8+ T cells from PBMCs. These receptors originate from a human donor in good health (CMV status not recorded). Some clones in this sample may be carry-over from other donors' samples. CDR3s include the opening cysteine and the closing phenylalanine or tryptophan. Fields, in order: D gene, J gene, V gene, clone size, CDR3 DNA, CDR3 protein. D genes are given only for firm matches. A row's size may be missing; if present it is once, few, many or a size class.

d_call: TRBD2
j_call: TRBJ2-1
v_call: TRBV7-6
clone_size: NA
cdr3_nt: TGTGCCAGCAGACGGACTGGCGGGGGGTGGGAGGGGAATGAGCAGTTCTTC
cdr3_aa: CASRRTGGGWEGNEQFF

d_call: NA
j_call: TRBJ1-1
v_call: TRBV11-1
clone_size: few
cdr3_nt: TGTGCCAGCAGCTTAGCCCCGGGACCCCGGAACACTGAAGCTTTCTTT
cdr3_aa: CASSLAPGPRNTEAFF

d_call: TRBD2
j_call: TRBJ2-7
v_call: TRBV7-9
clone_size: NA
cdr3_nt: TGTGCCAGCAGCCCATACCCCGGACTAGCGGACACCTACGAGCAGTACTTC
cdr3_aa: CASSPYPGLADTYEQYF

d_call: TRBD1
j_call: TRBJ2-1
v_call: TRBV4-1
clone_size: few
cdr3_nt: TGCGCCAGCAGCCAAGGGAGGGACAGGGTAAGGAATGAGCAGTTCTTC
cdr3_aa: CASSQGRDRVRNEQFF

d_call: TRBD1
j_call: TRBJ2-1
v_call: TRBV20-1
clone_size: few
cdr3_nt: TGCAGTGCTAGAGGTCCGGGACAGGCTACCTACAATGAGCAGTTCTTC
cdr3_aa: CSARGPGQATYNEQFF

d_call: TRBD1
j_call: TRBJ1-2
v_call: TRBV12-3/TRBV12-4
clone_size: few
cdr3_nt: TGTGCCAGTCCGACAGGGGGTCGCGATGGCTACACCTTC
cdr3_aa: CASPTGGRDGYTF

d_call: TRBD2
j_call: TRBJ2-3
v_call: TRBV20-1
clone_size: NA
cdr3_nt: TGCAGTGCAAAACTAGCGGGGGGAACCACAGATACGCAGTATTTT
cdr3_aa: CSAKLAGGTTDTQYF

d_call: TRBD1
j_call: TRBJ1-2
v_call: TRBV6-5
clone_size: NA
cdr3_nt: TGTGCCAGCAGTTTAGATTCGGGAACAGGGGCCTCCTTCTATGGCTACACCTTC
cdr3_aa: CASSLDSGTGASFYGYTF

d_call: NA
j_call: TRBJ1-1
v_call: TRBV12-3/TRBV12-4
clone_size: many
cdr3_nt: TGTGCCAGCAGTTTCTCCCTCGCCGAAGCTTTCTTT
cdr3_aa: CASSFSLAEAFF

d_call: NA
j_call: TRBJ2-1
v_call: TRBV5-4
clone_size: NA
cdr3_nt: TGTGCCAGCAGCTTGACAGGGGAGGGTCTAGTCCCCTACAATGAGCAGTTCTTC
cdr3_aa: CASSLTGEGLVPYNEQFF

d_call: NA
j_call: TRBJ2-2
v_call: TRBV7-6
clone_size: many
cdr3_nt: TGTGCCAGCAGCTTCTCGTCGCAGGACACCGGGGAGCTGTTTTTT
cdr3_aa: CASSFSSQDTGELFF

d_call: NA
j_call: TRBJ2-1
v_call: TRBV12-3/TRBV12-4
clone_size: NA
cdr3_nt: TGTGCCAGCAGTCCGGTCCCACCCACATCTCCAGGCTATCAAGACAATGAGCAGTTCTTC
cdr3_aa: CASSPVPPTSPGYQDNEQFF

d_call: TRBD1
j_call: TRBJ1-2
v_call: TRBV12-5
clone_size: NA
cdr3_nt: TGTGCTAGTGGGGGAGGGACAGCGGAAGAAGCTAACTATGGCTACACCTTC
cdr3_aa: CASGGGTAEEANYGYTF

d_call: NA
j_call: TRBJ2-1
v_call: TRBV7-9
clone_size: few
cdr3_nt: TGTGCCAGCAGCCCTGGTGGGGGGGCTTACAATGAGCAGTTCTTC
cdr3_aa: CASSPGGGAYNEQFF

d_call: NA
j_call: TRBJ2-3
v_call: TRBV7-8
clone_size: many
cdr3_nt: TGTGCCAGCAGCTTAGTAGGGTTCGGAACAGATACGCAGTATTTT
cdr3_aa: CASSLVGFGTDTQYF

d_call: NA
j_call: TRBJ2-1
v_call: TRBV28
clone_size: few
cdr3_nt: TGTGCCAGCAGTTTAAAGGGGTTCGACCACAATGAGCAGTTCTTC
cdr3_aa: CASSLKGFDHNEQFF

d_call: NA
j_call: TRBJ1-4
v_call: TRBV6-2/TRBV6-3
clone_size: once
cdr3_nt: TGTGCCAGCGGTTACCCGGGGCTAATGTTTTTT
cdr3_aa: CASGYPGLMFF

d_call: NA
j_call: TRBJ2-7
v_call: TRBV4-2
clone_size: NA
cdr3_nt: TGTGCCAGCAGCCAAGCCGGGGAGCTAACCTACGAGCAGTACTTC
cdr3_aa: CASSQAGELTYEQYF

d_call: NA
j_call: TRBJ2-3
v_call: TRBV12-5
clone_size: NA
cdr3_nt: TGTGCTAGTGGATCCGGGACTCCATTAGATACGCAGTATTTT
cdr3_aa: CASGSGTPLDTQYF

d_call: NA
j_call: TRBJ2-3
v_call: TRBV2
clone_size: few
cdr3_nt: TGTGCCAGCAGTGGAGAAGGTGGCACAGATACGCAGTATTTT
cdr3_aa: CASSGEGGTDTQYF

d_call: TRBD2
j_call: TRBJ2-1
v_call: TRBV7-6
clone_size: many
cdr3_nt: TGTGCCAGCAGCTTTGGGGCGGGGGACTACAATGAGCAGTTCTTC
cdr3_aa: CASSFGAGDYNEQFF

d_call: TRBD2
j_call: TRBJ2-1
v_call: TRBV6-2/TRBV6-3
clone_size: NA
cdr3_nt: TGTGCCAGCAGTTACATCGCGTCCAGCGGGGGCATCACTGATGAGCAGTTCTTC
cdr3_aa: CASSYIASSGGITDEQFF

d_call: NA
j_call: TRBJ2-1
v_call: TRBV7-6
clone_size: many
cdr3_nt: TGTGCCAGCAGCTTTGGACGCCCTCCGGATGAGCAGTTCTTC
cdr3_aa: CASSFGRPPDEQFF

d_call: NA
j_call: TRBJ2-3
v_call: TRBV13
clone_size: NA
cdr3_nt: TGTGCCAGCAGCTACGGAGCGACTAGCACAGATACGCAGTATTTT
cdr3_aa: CASSYGATSTDTQYF

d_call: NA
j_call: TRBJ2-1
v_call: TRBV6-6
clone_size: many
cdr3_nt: TGTGCCAGCAGTGAGTTGACTAGTCGCGATGAGCAGTTCTTC
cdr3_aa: CASSELTSRDEQFF

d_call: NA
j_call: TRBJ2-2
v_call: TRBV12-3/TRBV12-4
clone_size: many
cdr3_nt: TGTGCCAGCAGTTCCCGACAGGAACCCACCGGGGAGCTGTTTTTT
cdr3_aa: CASSSRQEPTGELFF

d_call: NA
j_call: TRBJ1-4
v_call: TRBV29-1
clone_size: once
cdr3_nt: TGCAGCGTCCACGGGGACTTGAATGAAAAACTGTTTTTT
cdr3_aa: CSVHGDLNEKLFF

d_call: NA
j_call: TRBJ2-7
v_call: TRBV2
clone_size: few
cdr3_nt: TGTGCCAGCAGTGAAGCGCTTTCGGTAACCGTCAGTTCACCTTACGAGCAGTACTTC
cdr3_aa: CASSEALSVTVSSPYEQYF

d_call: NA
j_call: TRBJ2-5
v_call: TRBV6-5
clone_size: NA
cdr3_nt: TGTGTCAGCAGCCATACTCTCGGGGAGACCCAGTACTTC
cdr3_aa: CVSSHTLGETQYF

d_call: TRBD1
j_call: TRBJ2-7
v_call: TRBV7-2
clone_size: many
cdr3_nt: TGTGCCAGCACCTGGACAGGGAGGGAGCAGTACTTC
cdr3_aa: CASTWTGREQYF

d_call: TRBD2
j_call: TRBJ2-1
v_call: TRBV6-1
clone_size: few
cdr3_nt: TGTGCCAGCAGTGAAGCCCTAGCGGGGGGTTACAATGAGCAGTTCTTC
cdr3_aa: CASSEALAGGYNEQFF

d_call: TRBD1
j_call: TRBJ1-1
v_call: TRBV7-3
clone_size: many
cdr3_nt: TGTGCCAGCAGCTTAACCGGACAGGACCCTGGAGCTTTCTTT
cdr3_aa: CASSLTGQDPGAFF

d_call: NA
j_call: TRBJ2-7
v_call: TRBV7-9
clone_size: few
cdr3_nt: TGTGCCAGCAGCCCTCTTGGGGGGGGGCTCTCCTACGAGCAGTACTTC
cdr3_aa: CASSPLGGGLSYEQYF

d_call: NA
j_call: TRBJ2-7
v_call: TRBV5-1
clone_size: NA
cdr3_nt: TGCGCCAACAGCTCACGCTTAGGATCGAACTACGAGCAGTACTTC
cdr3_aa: CANSSRLGSNYEQYF

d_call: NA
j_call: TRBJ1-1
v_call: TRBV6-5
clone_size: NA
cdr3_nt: TGTGCCAGCAGTTACGGGCATCGGATTGAAGCTTTCTTT
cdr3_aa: CASSYGHRIEAFF

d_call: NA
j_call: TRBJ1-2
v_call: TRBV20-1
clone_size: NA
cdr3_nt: TGCAGTGCTAGAGATCCTTCCATGCGGGGCTACACCTTC
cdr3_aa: CSARDPSMRGYTF

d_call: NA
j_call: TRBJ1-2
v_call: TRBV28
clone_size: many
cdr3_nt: TGTGCCAGCAGCCGCGGAGGAGGCTACACCTTC
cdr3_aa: CASSRGGGYTF

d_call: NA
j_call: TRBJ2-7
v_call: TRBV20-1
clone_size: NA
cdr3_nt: TGCAGTGCTCTAACACAGAGCTCCTACGAGCAGTACTTC
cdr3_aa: CSALTQSSYEQYF

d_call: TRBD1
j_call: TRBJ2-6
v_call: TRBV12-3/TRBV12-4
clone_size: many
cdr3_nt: TGTGCCAGCAGTTACCGGGACAGGGTTACCTCTGGGGCCAACGTCCTGACTTTC
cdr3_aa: CASSYRDRVTSGANVLTF

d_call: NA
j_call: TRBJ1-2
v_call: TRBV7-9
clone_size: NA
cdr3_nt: TGTGCCAGCAGCTTACTCCAGCGCGATGGCTACACCTTC
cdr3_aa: CASSLLQRDGYTF

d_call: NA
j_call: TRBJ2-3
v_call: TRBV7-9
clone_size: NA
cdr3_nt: TGTGCCAGCAGCTTAAGCCCTAGCAGAAGCACAGATACGCAGTATTTT
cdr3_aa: CASSLSPSRSTDTQYF

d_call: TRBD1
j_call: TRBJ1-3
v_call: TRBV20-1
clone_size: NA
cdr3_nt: TGCAGTGCGAGGGACAGGAGTTCTGGAAACACCATATATTTT
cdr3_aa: CSARDRSSGNTIYF

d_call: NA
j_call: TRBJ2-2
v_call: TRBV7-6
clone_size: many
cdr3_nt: TGTGCCAGCAGCCGTTTGGGGCAGGATAACGGGGAGCTGTTTTTT
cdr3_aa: CASSRLGQDNGELFF

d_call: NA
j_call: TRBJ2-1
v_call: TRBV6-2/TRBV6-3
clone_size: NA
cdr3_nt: TGTGCCAGCCAGGGCCAAAATGAGCAGTTCTTC
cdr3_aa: CASQGQNEQFF

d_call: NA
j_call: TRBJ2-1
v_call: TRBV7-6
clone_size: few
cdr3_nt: TGTGCCAGCAGCTTGGCAGCTATGAATGAGCAGTTCTTC
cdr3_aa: CASSLAAMNEQFF

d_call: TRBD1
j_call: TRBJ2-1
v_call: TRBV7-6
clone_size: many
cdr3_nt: TGTGCCAGCGGGGACAGGGGGGACAATGAGCAGTTCTTC
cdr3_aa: CASGDRGDNEQFF